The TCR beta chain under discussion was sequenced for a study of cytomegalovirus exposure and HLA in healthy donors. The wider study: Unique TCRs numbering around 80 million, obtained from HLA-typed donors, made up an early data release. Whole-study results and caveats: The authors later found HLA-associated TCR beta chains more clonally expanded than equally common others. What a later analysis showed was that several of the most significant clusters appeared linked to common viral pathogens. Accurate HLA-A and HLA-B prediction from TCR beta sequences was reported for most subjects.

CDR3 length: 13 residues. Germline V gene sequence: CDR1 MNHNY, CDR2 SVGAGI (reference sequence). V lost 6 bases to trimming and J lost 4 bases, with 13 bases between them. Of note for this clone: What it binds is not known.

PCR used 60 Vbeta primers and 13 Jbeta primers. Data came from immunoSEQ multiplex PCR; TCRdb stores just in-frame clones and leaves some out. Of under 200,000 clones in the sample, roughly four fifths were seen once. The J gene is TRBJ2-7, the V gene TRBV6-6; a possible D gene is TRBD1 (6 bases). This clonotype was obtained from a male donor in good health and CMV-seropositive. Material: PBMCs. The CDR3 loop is CASSKTGLYEQYF. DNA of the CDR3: TGTGCCAGCAGCAAAACAGGGTTGTACGAGCAGTACTTC.